A single sample gave rise to the 3 T cell receptor beta chains below, sequenced in a study of T cell clusters in autoimmune cytopenias. Each sample's input was 200 to 300 ng genomic DNA, 38,000 or so genome equivalents. TRB was amplified by touch-down multiplex PCR, primer pools A and B combined. TCRdb reprocessed the multiplex PCR reads, keeping one entry per CDR3 protein, no DNA. The sample totals about 3,300 distinct CDR3 sequences. Sequenced input: peripheral blood. The receptors here all came from a human donor with an autoimmune cytopenia or autoimmune hepatitis (not recorded which).

The genes are TRBV27 and TRBJ2-1; the TRBD2 assignment by TCRdb is unverifiable without DNA. The CDR3 has 15 amino acids. CDR1 and CDR2 (germline): MNHEY, SMNVEV (reference sequence). CDR3 amino acids: CASRVQTSRNNEQFF.

Measured by frequency, this clonotype is medium-sized (0.01 to 0.1%). The genes are TRBV6-5 and TRBJ1-1; the D call from TCRdb, TRBD1, cannot be confirmed without DNA. This CDR3 is 15 amino acids long. Looked up from germline, CDR1 is MNHEY and CDR2 is SVGAGI. The CDR3 region is CASSERTGVNTEAFF.

The chain joins TRBV20-1 to TRBJ2-3; TCRdb lists TRBD1, though no DNA is available to test this call. The CDR3 length is 15 residues. Germline lookup yields CDR1 DFQATT and CDR2 SNEGSKA (reference sequence). CDR3 residues: CSAQGRQGSTDTQYF.